The 32 T cell receptor beta chains given below trace back to one sample, sequenced in a study of shared clonotypes between healthy human individuals (dated by TCRdb to the early 2020s). CD8 naive samples consisted of CD45RO-negative cells that were positively selected for CCR7, yielding a CD45RA+CCR7+ population without TemRA cells. Libraries were built with the immunoSEQ multiplex PCR assay. The clones in this table, taken by TCRdb from immuneACCESS, are in-frame only. Not every clone is retained; where verified, under half of the shortfall comes from an unresolved V gene, and the cause of the rest is unknown. The sample table contains more than 550,000 clones; only one count was recorded for around 90% of them. Roughly 24% of the sample is in the top ten clones. The sample consisted of naive CD8+ T cells sorted from blood. The cell subset or site label for this specimen denotes: CD45RA+CCR7+. These receptors were obtained from a man aged 30-40 years in good health.

This chain uses TRBV14 with TRBJ2-1; 9 nucleotides match TRBD1. There are 19 residues in the CDR3. Losses at the gene ends were 0 bases for V and 0 bases for J; bases not matched to a gene: 9. Germline V gene lookup returns CDR1 SGHDN and CDR2 FVKESK. Written as DNA, the CDR3 is TGTGCCAGCAGCCAAGAAACATACAGGGGGCCCCCCTCCTACAATGAGCAGTTCTTC. This gives the protein CASSQETYRGPPSYNEQFF.

J is TRBJ2-2 and V is TRBV11-3, with 7 bases identical to TRBD1. The CDR3 is made up of 13 amino acids. Losses at the gene ends were 5 bases for V and 5 bases for J; bases not matched to a gene: 2. Germline values: CDR1 SGHNT, CDR2 YENEEA. CDR3: CASSRTGTGELFF. In nucleotides, the CDR3 is TGTGCCAGCAGCCGGACAGGTACCGGGGAGCTGTTTTTT. Full variable domain (rest looked up from reference TRBV11-3 and TRBJ2-2): EAGVVQSPRYKIIEKKQPVAFWCNPISGHNTLYWYLQNLGQGPELLIRYENEEAVDDSQLPKDRFSAERLKGVDSTLKIQPAELGDSAVYLCASSRTGTGELFFGEGSRLTVL.

The chain is built from TRBV5-8 and TRBJ2-7, with D possibly being TRBD1 or TRBD2 (6 bases each). The CDR3 contains 16 residues. Germline CDR1 and CDR2: SGHTS and YDEGEE. Trimming removed 3 bases at V and 2 bases at J, with 18 bases between. As DNA, the CDR3 is TGTGCCAGCAGCTGGGGCGTGCAGGGGACTCCCTACGAGCAGTACTTC. Its protein is CASSWGVQGTPYEQYF.

The rearrangement uses TRBV30 and TRBJ2-3; D unresolved. The CDR3 sequence is 14 residues long. Germline lookup yields CDR1 GTSNPN and CDR2 SVGIG (reference sequence). V dropped 2 bases and J dropped 0 bases, with 9 bases sitting between them. The CDR3 sequence is CAWSILTSTDTQYF. The CDR3 nucleotides are TGTGCCTGGAGTATACTGACTAGCACAGATACGCAGTATTTT.

A word on this clone: At the DNA level, this CDR3 is encoded by other sequences in the same sample as well. The chain is built from TRBV9 and TRBJ2-1, with D maybe TRBD1 (5 bases). The CDR3 is 12 amino acids. V was trimmed by 0 bases and J by 8 bases, leaving 6 bases between them. Per the germline V gene, CDR1 is SGDLS and CDR2 is YYNGEE. The CDR3 DNA sequence: TGTGCCAGCAGCGTAGAGGGGCATGAGCAGTTCTTC. Translation: CASSVEGHEQFF.

V usage is TRBV10-3 and J usage is TRBJ2-1; D is uncertain. Germline V CDR1 and CDR2: ENHRY, SYGVKD. Between the trimmed V and J ends, which lost 6 bases and 0 bases, there was a span of 9 bases. The CDR3 covers 14 residues. The CDR3 loop reads CAIRDGSSYNEQFF. The CDR3 coding sequence is TGTGCCATCAGGGACGGAAGCTCCTACAATGAGCAGTTCTTC.

This clone was counted a few times. V and J are TRBV7-6 and TRBJ1-5; D is unresolved. Per germline, CDR1 SGHVS and CDR2 FNYEAQ. CDR3 size: 14 residues. With 2 bases removed from V and 6 bases from J, the gap between germline ends came to 11 bases. The CDR3 region is CASSLKQTGQPQHF. CDR3 coding DNA: TGTGCCAGCAGCTTAAAGCAAACGGGTCAGCCCCAGCATTTT.

The chain has TRBV15 and TRBJ2-1, with 9 bases that match TRBD2. V trimming: 5 bases; J trimming: 2 bases; junction bases outside the gene matches: 10. CDR1 and CDR2 (germline): LNHNV, YYDKDF (reference sequence). The CDR3 is 17 residues long. CDR3 sequence (DNA): TGTGCCACCAGCTCCCTGGTGGGCGGGAGGGCCTACAATGAGCAGTTCTTC. Protein: CATSSLVGGRAYNEQFF.

V and J are TRBV9 and TRBJ1-2; D is perhaps TRBD1 (6 bases). This CDR3 is 16 amino acids long. The V gene lost 3 bases and the J gene lost 4 bases, with 19 bases spanning the gap. Germline CDR1 SGDLS, CDR2 YYNGEE. This chain's CDR3 is CASSGSGEGVGYGYTF. CDR3 coding DNA: TGTGCCAGCAGCGGGTCCGGGGAGGGGGTTGGCTATGGCTACACCTTC.

V is TRBV4-2 and J is TRBJ2-7; 12 nucleotides align to TRBD2. V shed 2 bases, J shed 5 bases, and the junction held 7 bases outside the gene matches. The CDR3 spans 16 residues. The germline V gene encodes CDR1 LGHNA and CDR2 YNFKEQ. The CDR3 loop reads CASSQLAGGPYHEQYF. CDR3 DNA: TGTGCCAGCAGCCAACTAGCGGGAGGGCCTTACCACGAGCAGTACTTC.

This chain links TRBV10-2 with TRBJ2-3, with 15 bases identical to TRBD2. The trim removed 11 bases at V and 1 base at J, leaving 10 bases unmatched. This CDR3 has 17 residues. Looked up from germline, CDR1 is WSHSY and CDR2 is SAAADI. CDR3 coding DNA: TGCGCCGCCCCGGGGGGACTAGCGGGAGGTGGCACAGATACGCAGTATTTT. Protein product: CAAPGGLAGGGTDTQYF.

The chain uses TRBV27 and TRBJ1-5; D uncertain. Trimming took 3 bases from V and 6 from J, leaving 6 bases between them. This CDR3 has 12 amino acids. Germline CDR1 MNHEY, CDR2 SMNVEV (reference sequence). This CDR3 reads CASSFVGQPQHF. CDR3 sequence (DNA): TGTGCCAGCAGTTTTGTTGGTCAGCCCCAGCATTTT.

DNA of the CDR3: TGTGCCAGCAGCCTAGCGGGCTTCAACTACGAGCAGTACTTC. Its translation: CASSLAGFNYEQYF. The J gene is TRBJ2-7, the V gene TRBV27; 8 bases are shared with TRBD2. Germline values: CDR1 MNHEY, CDR2 SMNVEV (reference sequence). J lost 3 bases, V lost 6 bases, and 7 bases had no gene match. The CDR3 covers 14 residues.

In regard to this clone: Different DNA sequences within this sample yield the same CDR3. The gene calls are TRBV5-6 and TRBJ2-1; D unresolved. The ends were cut back, 2 bases at V and 0 bases at J, with 3 bases in the middle. CDR1 and CDR2 (germline): SGHDT, YYEEEE. This CDR3 is built from 13 residues. The CDR3 reads CASSLGSYNEQFF. In DNA, the CDR3 is TGTGCCAGCAGCTTAGGCTCCTACAATGAGCAGTTCTTC.

The gene calls are TRBV5-1 and TRBJ2-2; 14 bases map to TRBD2. The CDR3 is made up of 16 amino acids. The V gene's germline CDR1 is SGHRS and CDR2 YFSETQ. With 4 bases clipped from V and 3 bases from J, the junction kept 2 bases outside the gene matches. The CDR3 coding sequence is TGCGCCAGCAGCGGGGGACTAGCGGGAGACACCGGGGAGCTGTTTTTT. Protein sequence: CASSGGLAGDTGELFF.

This chain connects TRBV28 to TRBJ2-1; TRBD2 agrees at 7 bases. The length of the CDR3 is 16 residues. V lost 5 bases to trimming and J lost 8 bases; unmatched junction nucleotides: 15. Germline values: CDR1 MDHEN, CDR2 SYDVKM. The DNA of the CDR3 is TGTGCCAGCAGTCTCCTATCTAGCGGACCAGGTTATGAGCAGTTCTTC. Its translation: CASSLLSSGPGYEQFF.

The V call is TRBV5-1, the J call TRBJ1-4, with D unresolved. The germline V and J ends were trimmed by 0 bases and 4 bases, with 13 bases remaining between them. This CDR3 spans 16 amino acids. Per the germline V gene, CDR1 is SGHRS and CDR2 is YFSETQ. CDR3 nucleotides: TGCGCCAGCAGCTTGGAATTTGCAGACCTTAATGAAAAACTGTTTTTT. It is translated as CASSLEFADLNEKLFF.

The rearrangement links TRBV6-1 to TRBJ1-4; 11 nucleotides match TRBD1. The ends lost 1 base at V and 7 bases at J; junction bases unmatched: 2. This CDR3 has 15 amino acids. CDR1 MNHNS and CDR2 SASEGT come from the germline V gene. The CDR3 spells CASSEGTGGFEKLFF. The DNA for the CDR3 is TGTGCCAGCAGTGAAGGGACAGGGGGCTTTGAAAAACTGTTTTTT.

V gene TRBV5-1 combines with J gene TRBJ2-2; D remains unclear. Germline lookup yields CDR1 SGHRS and CDR2 YFSETQ. Trimming took 4 bases from V and 0 from J, leaving 4 bases between them. The CDR3 runs 13 residues. CDR3 coding DNA: TGCGCCAGCAGCGAGACGAACACCGGGGAGCTGTTTTTT. It specifies CASSETNTGELFF.

The V call is TRBV13, the J call TRBJ2-3; TRBD2 matches 8 bases. V lost 3 bases to trimming and J lost 0 bases; unmatched junction nucleotides: 8. Germline V gene sequence: CDR1 PRHDT, CDR2 FYEKMQ (reference sequence). CDR3 length: 17 amino acids. The CDR3 sequence: CASSFFGGGTSTDTQYF. CDR3 coding DNA: TGTGCCAGCAGCTTTTTTGGCGGGGGGACTAGCACAGATACGCAGTATTTT. Based on the CDR3 plus reference TRBV13 and TRBJ2-3, the full variable domain is AAGVIQSPRHLIKEKRETATLKCYPIPRHDTVYWYQQGPGQDPQFLISFYEKMQSDKGSIPDRFSAQQFSDYHSELNMSSLELGDSALYFCASSFFGGGTSTDTQYFGPGTRLTVL.

The rearrangement links TRBV7-8 to TRBJ2-5, with D hard to call. V lost 0 bases, J lost 5 bases, and 10 bases lay in between. The CDR3 spans 14 residues. The germline V gene has CDR1 SGHVS and CDR2 FQNEAQ. The CDR3 nucleotides read TGTGCCAGCAGCTTAGCTAGGGCCGCGGAGACCCAGTACTTC. This translates into CASSLARAAETQYF.

The rearrangement joins TRBV27 to TRBJ2-1; the D gene could be TRBD1 or TRBD2 (5 bases each). Looked up from germline, CDR1 is MNHEY and CDR2 is SMNVEV (reference sequence). V lost 1 base and J lost 7, with 14 bases in between. The CDR3 spans 15 residues. This CDR3 reads CASSLFGGAGNEQFF. CDR3 nucleotide sequence: TGTGCCAGCAGTTTATTTGGGGGTGCCGGGAATGAGCAGTTCTTC.

This clone was found once. The chain has TRBV30 and TRBJ1-5, with TRBD1 matching 11 bases. The CDR3 extends over 13 amino acids. Germline CDR1 and CDR2: GTSNPN and SVGIG (reference sequence). Trimming at V came to 3 bases and at J to 7 bases, leaving 2 bases not matched to a gene. The CDR3 here is CAWRWDRGQPQHF. CDR3 nucleotide sequence: TGTGCCTGGAGATGGGACAGGGGGCAGCCCCAGCATTTT.

This chain uses TRBV27 with TRBJ2-2, with D possibly matching TRBD2 (5 bases). V was shortened by 7 bases and J by 4 bases, with 7 bases between the two germline ends. The CDR3 covers 12 residues. Per germline, CDR1 MNHEY and CDR2 SMNVEV (reference sequence). In DNA, the CDR3 is TGTGCCAGCACAAGCGGCACCGGGGAGCTGTTTTTT. Translating gives CASTSGTGELFF.

The chain has TRBV4-3 and TRBJ1-2; a weak D match, TRBD1 (6 bases). The V gene lost 2 bases and the J gene lost 3 bases, with 10 bases spanning the gap. The germline V gene encodes CDR1 LGHNA and CDR2 YSLEER. CDR3 length equals 14 residues. Here the CDR3 DNA reads TGCGCCAGCAGCCAAAGGAGGACAGACTATGGCTACACCTTC. Its protein is CASSQRRTDYGYTF.

The J gene is TRBJ1-5, the V gene TRBV30, with TRBD1 matching over 10 bases. The CDR3 consists of 15 residues. The V gene end was trimmed by 3 bases and the J gene end by 3 bases; junction bases not matched to a gene: 5. The V gene's germline CDR1 is GTSNPN and CDR2 SVGIG (reference sequence). DNA for the CDR3: TGTGCCTGGAGCGCGGGACAGGGGTCCAATCAGCCCCAGCATTTT. It specifies CAWSAGQGSNQPQHF.

As regards this clone: The sample has other DNA sequences that encode this CDR3 too. The chain employs TRBV5-4 and TRBJ2-3; D ambiguous. Trimming removed 0 bases at V and 5 bases at J, with 7 bases between. Germline CDR1 is SGHNT and CDR2 is YYREEE (reference sequence). This CDR3 has 13 amino acids. The CDR3 spells CASSLEGGDTQYF. The CDR3 bases are TGTGCCAGCAGCTTGGAAGGTGGAGATACGCAGTATTTT.

V is TRBV5-8 and J is TRBJ1-4; D might be TRBD1 (5 bases). The V end was cut by 0 bases, the J end by 3 bases, with 15 bases between. The length of the CDR3 is 17 residues. Germline-derived CDR1 and CDR2 are SGHTS and YDEGEE. In DNA, the CDR3 is TGTGCCAGCAGCTTGGCCAATTTCGGGGACGCTAATGAAAAACTGTTTTTT. Its protein is CASSLANFGDANEKLFF.

The chain combines TRBV6-1 with TRBJ1-5; no firm D call. V was shortened by 4 bases and J by 4 bases, with 2 bases between the two germline ends. Germline loops: CDR1 MNHNS, CDR2 SASEGT. The CDR3 sequence is 11 residues long. CDR3 region: CASSGNQPQHF. The CDR3 bases are TGTGCCAGCAGTGGGAATCAGCCCCAGCATTTT.

J is TRBJ1-2 and V is TRBV19; 10 bases align to TRBD1. CDR1 LNHDA and CDR2 SQIVND come from the germline V gene (reference sequence). The CDR3 spans 18 residues. The V and J ends lost 6 bases and 3 bases, in that order; junction bases with no gene match: 16. DNA of the CDR3: TGTGCCAGTAGCCGCCCAATCTGGAGGGACAGGGGCGACTATGGCTACACCTTC. Amino acid sequence: CASSRPIWRDRGDYGYTF.

This clone has a single count. V gene TRBV11-1 combines with J gene TRBJ2-7; TRBD1 matches 7 bases. This CDR3 has 13 residues. J was trimmed by 2 bases and V by 7 bases; bases with no gene match: 5. The germline V gene has CDR1 SGHAT and CDR2 FQDESV (reference sequence). The chain's CDR3 is CASKDRVAYEQYF. The CDR3 DNA reads as TGTGCCAGCAAAGACAGGGTGGCCTACGAGCAGTACTTC.

This sequence joins TRBV7-9 and TRBJ1-5; the D is unclear. This CDR3 contains 12 residues. CDR1 is SEHNR, CDR2 FQNEAQ, per germline (reference sequence). The V end was cut by 7 bases, the J end by 2 bases, with 6 bases between. Here the CDR3 DNA reads TGTGCCAGCACAATCGGCAATCAGCCCCAGCATTTT. As protein: CASTIGNQPQHF.